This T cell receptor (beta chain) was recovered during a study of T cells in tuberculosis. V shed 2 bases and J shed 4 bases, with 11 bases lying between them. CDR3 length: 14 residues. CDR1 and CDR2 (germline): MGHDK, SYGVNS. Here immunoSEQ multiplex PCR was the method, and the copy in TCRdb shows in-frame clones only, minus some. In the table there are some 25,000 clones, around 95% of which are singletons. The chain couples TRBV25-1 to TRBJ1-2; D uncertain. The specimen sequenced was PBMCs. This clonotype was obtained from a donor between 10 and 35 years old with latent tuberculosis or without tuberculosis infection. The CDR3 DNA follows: TGTGCCAGCAGTGAAGGCGGGGTTCGCTATGGCTACACCTTC. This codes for CASSEGGVRYGYTF.